Each of the 9 T cell receptor beta chains below was sequenced from the same sample in a study of T cells after yellow fever vaccination. MiXCR, applied by TCRdb to the 5' RACE reads, yields one record per CDR3 protein. Seen here are roughly 520,000 distinct CDR3 sequences, 21% observed once, and the top ten hold 16%. Sequencing was performed on PBMCs, taken about 20 days after the first yellow fever vaccination. All receptors come from a man between 18 and 35 years old who received the YFV17D yellow fever vaccine.

In its sample, this clonotype was seen once. The chain uses TRBV19 and TRBJ1-3; 9 positions agree with TRBD1. Germline CDR1 and CDR2: LNHDA and SQIVND (reference sequence). Losses at the gene ends were 7 bases for V and 4 bases for J; bases not matched to a gene: 11. The CDR3 extends over 16 amino acids. CDR3 nucleotide sequence: TGTGCCAGTACGGGACAGGGATCGGTAGGCGGAAACACCATATATTTT. This encodes CASTGQGSVGGNTIYF.

This clonotype has just a few counts. The chain is built from TRBV4-3 and TRBJ1-1; D uncertain. V shed 0 bases and J shed 2 bases, with 10 bases lying between them. The CDR3 length is 15 residues. The V gene's germline CDR1 is LGHNA and CDR2 YSLEER. CDR3 sequence (DNA): TGCGCCAGCAGCCAAGATGCCCGCACCAACACTGAAGCTTTCTTT. It specifies CASSQDARTNTEAFF.

The chain couples TRBV2 to TRBJ2-7; 16 bases agree with TRBD2. The CDR3 covers 14 residues. V lost 10 bases to trimming and J lost 6 bases; unmatched junction nucleotides: 6. CDR1 and CDR2 from the germline V gene are SNHLY and FYNNEI. The CDR3 DNA is TGTGCCACCCCGGGACTAGCGGGGGGGCGCGAGCAGTACGTC. Amino acids: CATPGLAGGREQYV.

The rearrangement joins TRBV20-1 to TRBJ2-1; tentatively, D is TRBD1 or TRBD2 (5 bases each). Between the trimmed V and J ends, which lost 3 bases and 5 bases, there was a span of 11 bases. The CDR3 length is 13 residues. Germline V gene lookup returns CDR1 DFQATT and CDR2 SNEGSKA (reference sequence). The CDR3 loop reads CSASTGTDNEQFF. The CDR3, as DNA: TGCAGTGCTAGCACCGGGACGGACAATGAGCAGTTCTTC.

This chain uses TRBV4-1 with TRBJ2-7; 7 bases map to TRBD2. Germline-derived CDR1 and CDR2 are MGHRA and YSYEKL. V lost 7 bases to trimming and J lost 0 bases; unmatched junction nucleotides: 9. The length of the CDR3 is 15 residues. The CDR3 nucleotides read TGCGCCAGCACCTTGGCGGGGGATTCCTCCTACGAGCAGTACTTC. The encoded protein is CASTLAGDSSYEQYF.

CDR3 loop: CASSLAGVSSYNSPLHF. CDR3 DNA: TGTGCCAGCAGCTTGGCCGGCGTCAGCTCCTATAATTCACCCCTCCACTTT. The chain joins TRBV5-6 to TRBJ1-6, with D hard to call. The CDR3 covers 17 residues. V was cut by 0 bases and J by 0 bases, with 10 bases left in between. Looked up from germline, CDR1 is SGHDT and CDR2 is YYEEEE.

J is TRBJ2-1 and V is TRBV19, with 7 bases that match TRBD2. V was clipped by 5 bases and J by 9 bases; unmatched bases: 10. The CDR3 extends over 14 amino acids. Germline values: CDR1 LNHDA, CDR2 SQIVND (reference sequence). As DNA, the CDR3 is TGTGCCAGTAGTCCGGGGGGAGGGGTTGGTGAGCAGTTCTTC. The encoded protein is CASSPGGGVGEQFF.

The V gene is TRBV7-9, the J gene TRBJ2-5, with D perhaps TRBD1 or TRBD2 (5 bases each). Trimming left V 4 bases short and J 5 bases short, with 11 bases between. Germline V gene sequence: CDR1 SEHNR, CDR2 FQNEAQ (reference sequence). CDR3 length: 13 residues. The CDR3 DNA follows: TGTGCCAGCAGCTCCGGGACGGGGGAGACCCAGTACTTC. This sequence encodes CASSSGTGETQYF.

This clonotype was observed a few times. The chain joins TRBV6-1 to TRBJ2-2; possibly TRBD1 for D (5 bases). V lost 10 bases to trimming and J lost 5 bases, with 20 bases between them. This CDR3 region has 15 residues. Germline CDR1 is MNHNS and CDR2 is SASEGT. CDR3 bases: TGTGCCACCCTACCAAGGCAGGGTAGTACCGGGGAGCTGTTTTTT. Translated, it gives CATLPRQGSTGELFF.